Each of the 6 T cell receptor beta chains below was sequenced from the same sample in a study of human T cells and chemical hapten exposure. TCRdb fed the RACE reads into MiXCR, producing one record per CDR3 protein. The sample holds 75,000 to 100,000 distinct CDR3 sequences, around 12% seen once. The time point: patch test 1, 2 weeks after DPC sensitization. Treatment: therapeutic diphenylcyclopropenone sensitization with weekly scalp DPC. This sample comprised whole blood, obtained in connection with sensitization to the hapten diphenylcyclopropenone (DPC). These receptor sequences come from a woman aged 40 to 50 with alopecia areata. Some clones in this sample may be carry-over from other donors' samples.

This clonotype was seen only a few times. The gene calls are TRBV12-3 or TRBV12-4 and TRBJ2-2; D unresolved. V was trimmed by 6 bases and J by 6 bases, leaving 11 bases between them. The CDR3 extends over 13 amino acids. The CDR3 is CASRARRAGELFF. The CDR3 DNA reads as TGTGCCAGCAGGGCGCGCCGGGCCGGGGAGCTGTTTTTT.

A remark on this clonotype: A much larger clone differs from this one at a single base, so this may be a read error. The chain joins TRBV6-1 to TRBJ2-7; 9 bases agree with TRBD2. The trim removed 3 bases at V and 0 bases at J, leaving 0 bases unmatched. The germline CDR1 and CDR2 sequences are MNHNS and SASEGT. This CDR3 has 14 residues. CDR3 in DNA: TGTGCCAGCAGTGAGACTAGCGGCTCCTACGAGCAGTACTTC. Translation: CASSETSGSYEQYF.

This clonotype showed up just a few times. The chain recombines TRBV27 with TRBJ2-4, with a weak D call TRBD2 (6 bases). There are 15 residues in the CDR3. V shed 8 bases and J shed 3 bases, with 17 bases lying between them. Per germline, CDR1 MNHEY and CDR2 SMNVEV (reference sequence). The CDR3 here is CASVGDWRGKNIQYF. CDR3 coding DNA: TGTGCCAGCGTAGGGGACTGGCGGGGCAAAAACATTCAGTACTTC.

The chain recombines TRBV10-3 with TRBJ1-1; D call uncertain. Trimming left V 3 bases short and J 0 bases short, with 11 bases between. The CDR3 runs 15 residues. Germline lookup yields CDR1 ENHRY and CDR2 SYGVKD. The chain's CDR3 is CAISESQLMNTEAFF. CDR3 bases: TGTGCCATCAGTGAATCCCAGCTGATGAACACTGAAGCTTTCTTT.

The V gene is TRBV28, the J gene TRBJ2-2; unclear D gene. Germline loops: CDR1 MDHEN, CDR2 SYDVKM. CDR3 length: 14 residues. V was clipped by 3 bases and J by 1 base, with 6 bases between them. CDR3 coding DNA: TGTGCCAGCAGTTTTGTCCTGAACACCGGGGAGCTGTTTTTT. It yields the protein CASSFVLNTGELFF.

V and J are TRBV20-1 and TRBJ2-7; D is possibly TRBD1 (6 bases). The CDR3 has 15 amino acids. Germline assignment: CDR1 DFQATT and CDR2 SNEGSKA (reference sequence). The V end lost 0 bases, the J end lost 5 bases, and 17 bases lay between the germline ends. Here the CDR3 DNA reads TGCAGTGCTAGAGATTCCGGGACATCCGTTAACGAGCAGTACTTC. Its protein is CSARDSGTSVNEQYF.